These T cell receptor beta chains were read from a single sample in a study of Graves' ophthalmopathy and Graves' hyperthyroidism. TCRdb reprocessed the multiplex PCR reads via MiXCR and lists one record per CDR3 protein. The sample yields about 550,000 distinct CDR3 sequences, 35% to 45% seen once. Sequenced input: peripheral blood or thyroid tissue (not recorded which). The receptors originated from an adult man with Graves' hyperthyroidism. CDR3s include the opening cysteine and the closing phenylalanine or tryptophan. D genes are given only for firm matches. Size tells how often a clone was seen (once, few, many) or the class of an expanded clone, and some rows leave it out.

d_gene,v_gene,j_gene,abundance,CDR3aa,CDR3nt
TRBD1,TRBV30,TRBJ1-1,few,CAWTSPGQGRTEAFF,TGTGCCTGGACCAGCCCGGGACAGGGGAGGACTGAAGCTTTCTTT
TRBD1,TRBV20-1,TRBJ2-5,many,CSAKNRGRTETQYF,TGCAGTGCTAAAAACAGGGGGCGAACGGAGACCCAGTACTTC
-,TRBV5-4,TRBJ1-6,few,CASSKDSSSYNSPLHF,TGTGCCAGCAGCAAGGACAGCAGCTCCTATAATTCACCCCTCCACTTT
-,TRBV10-3,TRBJ1-4,-,CASRDGSATNEKLFF,TGTGCCAGCAGGGACGGTAGTGCAACTAATGAAAAACTGTTTTTT
-,TRBV7-8,TRBJ1-1,many,CASSFLPPGTLGTEAFF,TGTGCCAGCAGCTTCCTCCCGCCGGGGACCTTGGGCACTGAAGCTTTCTTT
TRBD1,TRBV20-1,TRBJ1-1,few,CSAPLGTEGTEAFF,TGCAGTGCCCCCCTGGGGACAGAGGGCACTGAAGCTTTCTTT
-,TRBV7-8,TRBJ1-4,few,CASSLGGPSRDEKLFF,TGTGCCAGCAGCTTGGGAGGCCCATCACGAGATGAAAAACTGTTTTTT
TRBD2,TRBV10-3,TRBJ2-7,few,CASRERLAGGTGEQYF,TGTGCCAGCAGGGAAAGACTAGCGGGAGGGACGGGAGAGCAGTACTTC
-,TRBV20-1,TRBJ1-1,many,CSARVEDSWDTEAFF,TGCAGTGCTAGAGTCGAAGACAGCTGGGACACTGAAGCTTTCTTT
-,TRBV29-1,TRBJ2-5,many,CSVGREETQYF,TGCAGCGTTGGAAGGGAGGAGACCCAGTACTTC
TRBD2,TRBV12-3/TRBV12-4,TRBJ2-7,-,CASSPSSGRGDEQYF,TGTGCCAGCAGTCCGTCTAGCGGGAGGGGGGATGAGCAGTACTTC
-,TRBV29-1,TRBJ1-2,-,CSHNTGPNYGYTF,TGCAGCCACAACACAGGGCCTAACTATGGCTACACCTTC
-,TRBV7-7,TRBJ1-4,many,CASSLGTPATNEKLFF,TGTGCTAGCAGCTTAGGGACTCCTGCAACTAATGAAAAACTGTTTTTT
TRBD2,TRBV10-3,TRBJ2-7,many,CAISEKSSGAPDFYEQYF,TGTGCCATCAGTGAGAAATCTAGCGGGGCCCCAGATTTCTACGAGCAGTACTTC
-,TRBV28,TRBJ2-3,-,CASSLVKQTDTQYF,TGTGCCAGCAGTTTAGTGAAGCAGACAGATACGCAGTATTTT
TRBD2,TRBV29-1,TRBJ2-7,-,CSVAGTSIHEQYF,TGCAGCGTTGCGGGGACTAGCATCCACGAGCAGTACTTC
-,TRBV5-1,TRBJ1-6,many,CASSLDSGSYNSPLHF,TGCGCCAGCAGCTTGGATTCGGGCTCCTATAATTCACCCCTCCACTTT
-,TRBV7-2,TRBJ1-2,-,CASSLGNGYGYTF,TGTGCCAGCAGCTTGGGAAACGGCTATGGCTACACCTTC
TRBD1,TRBV7-9,TRBJ1-4,-,CASSFRDRGMKLFF,TGTGCCAGCAGCTTCCGGGACAGGGGTATGAAACTGTTTTTT
-,TRBV20-1,TRBJ2-7,few,CSASPLSTPHEQYF,TGCAGTGCTAGTCCGCTCTCTACTCCCCACGAGCAGTACTTC
-,TRBV29-1,TRBJ2-1,-,CSVDNGTPNSYNEQFF,TGCAGCGTTGATAATGGGACACCAAACTCCTACAATGAGCAGTTCTTC
TRBD2,TRBV5-1,TRBJ2-3,-,CASSYSGENTDTQYF,TGCGCCAGCAGCTACAGCGGGGAGAACACAGATACGCAGTATTTT
-,TRBV15,TRBJ2-1,-,CATSRGESNEQFF,TGTGCCACCAGCAGAGGGGAATCGAATGAGCAGTTCTTC
-,TRBV5-1,TRBJ1-1,many,CASSPASGYTEAFF,TGCGCCAGCAGCCCTGCATCGGGGTACACTGAAGCTTTCTTT
-,TRBV2,TRBJ1-1,many,CASSDRGKRPEAFF,TGTGCCAGCAGTGATCGGGGTAAGAGACCTGAAGCTTTCTTT
-,TRBV2,TRBJ2-2,many,CASSEGLTGNDGGELFF,TGTGCCAGCAGTGAAGGTCTAACAGGGAACGACGGCGGGGAGCTGTTTTTT
-,TRBV11-2,TRBJ1-2,many,CASSLGRRLYGGYTF,TGTGCCAGCAGCTTAGGTCGCAGACTTTATGGGGGCTACACCTTC
TRBD1,TRBV9,TRBJ2-1,-,CASSPRTGKNYNEQFF,TGTGCCAGCAGCCCCCGGACAGGGAAGAATTACAATGAGCAGTTCTTC
-,TRBV2,TRBJ2-2,few,CASSDRQSNTGELFF,TGTGCCAGCAGTGACAGACAGTCGAACACCGGGGAGCTGTTTTTT
TRBD1,TRBV10-3,TRBJ2-2,-,CAINGQGDTGELFF,TGTGCCATCAATGGACAGGGGGACACCGGGGAGCTGTTTTTT
-,TRBV7-2,TRBJ1-3,-,CASSLPYRDLNTIYF,TGTGCCAGCAGCTTACCCTACCGGGACCTAAACACCATATATTTT
TRBD2,TRBV12-3/TRBV12-4,TRBJ2-2,once,CASSSGLARRTGELFF,TGTGCCAGCAGTTCCGGACTAGCTCGGAGGACCGGGGAGCTGTTTTTT
-,TRBV20-1,TRBJ1-2,-,CSAPTGLEDGYTF,TGCAGTGCTCCTACGGGACTAGAGGATGGCTACACCTTC
TRBD1,TRBV9,TRBJ2-5,many,CASSWGQTKETQYF,TGTGCCAGCAGCTGGGGACAGACTAAAGAGACCCAGTACTTC
TRBD2,TRBV24-1,TRBJ2-5,-,CATRGLGGTEETQYF,TGTGCCACCAGAGGGTTGGGAGGGACCGAAGAGACCCAGTACTTC
-,TRBV11-1,TRBJ2-1,-,CASSLGSANEQFF,TGTGCCAGCAGCTTAGGGAGCGCCAATGAGCAGTTCTTC
-,TRBV6-1,TRBJ2-7,many,CASSQQAVEQYF,TGTGCCAGCAGCCAACAGGCGGTGGAGCAGTACTTC
-,TRBV6-6,TRBJ2-7,few,CASSNTRGRSFDEQYF,TGTGCCAGCAGCAACACCAGAGGGAGGTCCTTTGACGAGCAGTACTTC
-,TRBV20-1,TRBJ1-2,-,CSARVPRGLDGYTF,TGCAGTGCTAGAGTTCCAAGGGGGTTGGATGGCTACACCTTC
-,TRBV29-1,TRBJ1-6,-,CSGYGRSSYNSPLHF,TGCAGCGGATACGGCCGAAGCTCCTATAATTCACCCCTCCACTTT
TRBD1,TRBV25-1,TRBJ1-2,once,CASSALGTGVRGYTF,TGTGCCAGCAGTGCCCTAGGGACAGGGGTGAGGGGCTACACCTTC
-,TRBV6-1,TRBJ2-6,many,CASSVGINVLTF,TGTGCCAGCAGTGTGGGGATCAACGTCCTGACTTTC